Detailed here is one T cell receptor beta chain. Repertoires were generated with immunoSEQ multiplex PCR, while TCRdb's copy carries only in-frame clones and drops some. The repertoire consists of about 18,000 clones, with roughly nine tenths occurring once and the leading ten covering less than 2%. This record belongs to a study of blood T cell dynamics during melanoma immunotherapy. Study in general: First-line therapy was either pembrolizumab or nivolumab with ipilimumab for metastatic melanoma.

Time point denoted: pre-treatment baseline. One draw preceded checkpoint blockade; another followed its first cycle at week 3. At 12 weeks after first infusion, RECIST 1.1 defined response for most patients. The junction had 9 bases not matched to a gene; V was cut back by 0 bases and J by 7 bases. Germline lookup yields CDR1 SGHRS and CDR2 YFSETQ. There are 15 residues in the CDR3. Material: blood, obtained from a patient treated with checkpoint blockade. The sequence derives from a human donor with melanoma. The V call is TRBV5-1, the J call TRBJ2-7; 8 bases map to TRBD1. CDR3 coding DNA: TGCGCCAGCAGCTTGGTACCAGGGGGCGCGGGGGAGCAGTACTTC. Translation: CASSLVPGGAGEQYF.